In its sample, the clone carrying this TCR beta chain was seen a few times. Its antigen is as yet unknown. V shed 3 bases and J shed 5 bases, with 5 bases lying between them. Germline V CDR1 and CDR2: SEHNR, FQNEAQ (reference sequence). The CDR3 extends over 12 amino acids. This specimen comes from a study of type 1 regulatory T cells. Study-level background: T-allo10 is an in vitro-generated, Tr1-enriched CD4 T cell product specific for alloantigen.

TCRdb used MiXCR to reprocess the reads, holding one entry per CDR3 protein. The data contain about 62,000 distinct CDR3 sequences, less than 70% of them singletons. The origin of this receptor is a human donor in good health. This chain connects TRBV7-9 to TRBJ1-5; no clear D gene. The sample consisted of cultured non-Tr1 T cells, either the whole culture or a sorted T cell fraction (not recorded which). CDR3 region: CASSFRDQPQHF. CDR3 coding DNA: TGTGCCAGCAGCTTCCGGGATCAGCCCCAGCATTTT.